One and the same sample provided the 30 T cell receptor beta chains below, sequenced in a study of cytomegalovirus exposure and HLA in healthy donors. The PCR was carried out with 60 Vbeta primers and 13 Jbeta primers. Assay used: immunoSEQ multiplex PCR; TCRdb lists only in-frame clones, some missing. Here the sample spans approximately 170,000 clones, 80% to 90% being singletons. What was sequenced was PBMCs. Every receptor here comes from a male donor in good health and CMV-seronegative.

The CDR3: CASSLGANYNEQFF. The CDR3 coding sequence is TGTGCCAGCAGCTTGGGGGCGAATTACAATGAGCAGTTCTTC. V usage is TRBV5-8 and J usage is TRBJ2-1; no clear D gene. V lost 0 bases to trimming and J lost 4 bases, with 8 bases between them. Germline V CDR1 and CDR2: SGHTS, YDEGEE. The CDR3 spans 14 residues.

The CDR3 DNA follows: TGTGCCATCAGTGAGTGGGAGGGGAGCTCCTACAATGAGCAGTTCTTC. Amino acids: CAISEWEGSSYNEQFF. The chain links TRBV10-3 to TRBJ2-1; 7 positions agree with TRBD2. The length of the CDR3 is 16 residues. Per the germline V gene, CDR1 is ENHRY and CDR2 is SYGVKD. V lost 1 base, J lost 0 bases, and 3 bases stayed unmatched.

The chain employs TRBV28 and TRBJ1-1, with D perhaps matching TRBD1 (6 bases). The CDR3 runs 12 residues. From germline, CDR1 is MDHEN and CDR2 SYDVKM. Deletions cut 5 bases from V and 6 bases from J, with 10 bases between. The CDR3 DNA reads as TGTGCCAGCAGTACAGGGAGGGCTGAAGCTTTCTTT. It is translated as CASSTGRAEAFF.

V is TRBV9 and J is TRBJ2-2; 8 bases agree with TRBD1. The CDR3 runs 14 residues. J lost 8 bases, V lost 5 bases, and 8 bases had no gene match. Germline CDR1 is SGDLS and CDR2 is YYNGEE. The CDR3 coding sequence is TGTGCCAGCAGTAGTCAGGGGGCCCGGGGGGAGCTGTTTTTT. It is translated as CASSSQGARGELFF.

V is TRBV27 and J is TRBJ1-4; D not certain. Germline CDR1 reads MNHEY; CDR2 reads SMNVEV (reference sequence). This CDR3 region has 14 residues. V was clipped by 6 bases and J by 8 bases, with 16 bases between them. CDR3 protein: CASSSGIRGEKLFF. The CDR3 DNA sequence: TGTGCCAGCAGCTCGGGGATACGAGGGGAAAAACTGTTTTTT.

The V and J genes are TRBV19 and TRBJ1-5; unclear D gene. CDR1 is LNHDA and CDR2 is SQIVND in the germline V gene (reference sequence). This CDR3 spans 14 amino acids. Trimming removed 1 base from V and 2 bases from J, with 6 bases in between. The CDR3 reads CASSIAGGNQPQHF. CDR3 coding DNA: TGTGCCAGTAGTATAGCCGGGGGCAATCAGCCCCAGCATTTT. Complete variable domain (other parts from reference TRBV19 and TRBJ1-5): DGGITQSPKYLFRKEGQNVTLSCEQNLNHDAMYWYRQDPGQGLRLIYYSQIVNDFQKGDIAEGYSVSREKKESFPLTVTSAQKNPTAFYLCASSIAGGNQPQHFGDGTRLSIL.

This rearrangement joins TRBV19 to TRBJ1-2; D is perhaps TRBD1 (6 bases). The germline gives CDR1 LNHDA, CDR2 SQIVND (reference sequence). V gave up 3 bases and J gave up 8 bases, with 13 bases separating them. This CDR3 is 13 amino acids long. The chain's CDR3 is CASSIVRGEGYTF. The DNA for the CDR3 is TGTGCCAGTAGTATCGTCAGGGGAGAAGGCTACACCTTC.

This chain links TRBV6-6 with TRBJ2-1, with TRBD2 matching over 9 bases. This CDR3 comprises 14 residues. Per the germline V gene, CDR1 is MNHNY and CDR2 is SVGAGI (reference sequence). The V gene end was trimmed by 6 bases and the J gene end by 8 bases; junction bases not matched to a gene: 8. The DNA of the CDR3 is TGTGCCAGCAGGCCTAGCGGGGAGGTGCATGAGCAGTTCTTC. It is translated as CASRPSGEVHEQFF.

The rearrangement joins TRBV30 to TRBJ1-6, with D hard to call. The CDR3 sequence is 13 residues long. The ends were cut back, 0 bases at V and 7 bases at J, with 7 bases in the middle. Germline V lookup: CDR1 GTSNPN, CDR2 SVGIG (reference sequence). The CDR3 is CAWSVRGNSPLHF. CDR3 coding DNA: TGTGCCTGGAGTGTACGCGGGAATTCACCCCTCCACTTT.

This chain joins TRBV6-5 and TRBJ2-5; 8 nucleotides agree with TRBD1. The J call may be incorrect, as the DNA end agrees better with TRBJ2-7. This CDR3 has 15 amino acids. Germline CDR1 is MNHEY and CDR2 is SVGAGI. The CDR3 region has the DNA TGTGCCAGCAGTGCCGGACAGGGTGGCTCCTACGAGCAGTACTTC. Translating it yields CASSAGQGGSYEQYF.

The V and J genes are TRBV4-1 and TRBJ2-3, with 8 bases aligning to TRBD2. Germline loops: CDR1 MGHRA, CDR2 YSYEKL. Trimming at V came to 4 bases and at J to 5 bases, leaving 20 bases not matched to a gene. The length of the CDR3 is 19 residues. This CDR3 reads CASSLGGGGITPPGDTQYF. Here the CDR3 DNA reads TGCGCCAGCAGCCTCGGGGGCGGGGGGATAACCCCACCAGGAGATACGCAGTATTTT.

The CDR3 DNA follows: TGTGCCAGCAGCCGCACAGGGGGCAACACCGGGGAGCTGTTTTTT. It translates to CASSRTGGNTGELFF. The rearrangement joins TRBV7-9 to TRBJ2-2, with 9 bases aligning to TRBD1. V lost 5 bases and J lost 2; bases outside the gene matches: 3. Germline values: CDR1 SEHNR, CDR2 FQNEAQ (reference sequence). This CDR3 is 15 amino acids long.

The chain combines TRBV28 with TRBJ2-7, with D maybe TRBD2 (6 bases). The germline V gene encodes CDR1 MDHEN and CDR2 SYDVKM. The CDR3 totals 12 residues. The V end lost 6 bases, the J end lost 5 bases, and 11 bases lay between the germline ends. The CDR3 DNA is TGTGCCAGCAGGCGGGAAATCGACGAGCAGTACTTC. Its translation is CASRREIDEQYF.

V usage is TRBV6-5 and J usage is TRBJ2-2, with 8 bases matching TRBD2. Germline CDR1 is MNHEY and CDR2 is SVGAGI. V was clipped by 2 bases and J by 4 bases; unmatched bases: 3. CDR3 length: 15 residues. DNA of the CDR3: TGTGCCAGCAGTTACACGGGAGGGGGCACCGGGGAGCTGTTTTTT. Amino acid sequence: CASSYTGGGTGELFF.

The chain recombines TRBV12-5 with TRBJ2-2; 11 nucleotides line up with TRBD1. Germline V CDR1 and CDR2: LGHNT, FRNRAP. The CDR3 totals 16 residues. Germline trimming cut 6 bases from V and 4 bases from J; bases unmatched to any gene: 7. This CDR3 reads CASGRGTGGGTGELFF. CDR3 nucleotide sequence: TGTGCTAGTGGCCGGGGGACAGGGGGAGGCACCGGGGAGCTGTTTTTT.

V gene TRBV7-9 combines with J gene TRBJ1-2, with D possibly TRBD1 on 5 matching bases. Per the germline V gene, CDR1 is SEHNR and CDR2 is FQNEAQ (reference sequence). V was pared by 7 bases and J by 10 bases, with 19 bases between. The CDR3 is made up of 13 amino acids. For the CDR3, the DNA is TGTGCCAGCATCAGGACGTCGGGGGGGGTCTACACCTTC. It encodes CASIRTSGGVYTF.

This chain joins TRBV19 and TRBJ2-3; the match to TRBD2 covers 8 bases. Germline loops: CDR1 LNHDA, CDR2 SQIVND (reference sequence). This CDR3 region has 14 residues. The V segment lost 1 base and the J segment 5 bases; nucleotides outside the gene matches: 2. In DNA, the CDR3 is TGTGCCAGTAGTATAGTGAGCGGGAGAGATACGCAGTATTTT. Protein product: CASSIVSGRDTQYF.

The V gene is TRBV23-1, the J gene TRBJ2-5; TRBD2 might be the D (6 bases). TRBV23-1 is reported as an ORF; its role is uncertain. The germline V and J ends were trimmed by 1 base and 3 bases, with 12 bases remaining between them. This CDR3 is 15 amino acids long. CDR3 sequence: CASSQLMGRKETQYF. CDR3 coding DNA: TGCGCCAGCAGTCAATTGATGGGGAGGAAAGAGACCCAGTACTTC.

This clone was detected only once. At one boundary the junction diverges from the germline segment, which might be a read error. The V call is TRBV11-2, the J call TRBJ1-2, with 7 nucleotides matching TRBD1. The CDR3 is 16 residues long. From germline, CDR1 is SGHAT and CDR2 FQNNGV. The CDR3 nucleotides are TGTGCCAGCAGCTTAGAAGGGACAGCGGCTAATTATGGCTACACCTTC. Amino acid sequence: CASSLEGTAANYGYTF.

This clone has only a few counts. The sample carries other DNA sequences with the same CDR3. V is TRBV27 and J is TRBJ1-2; 8 positions agree with TRBD1. The CDR3 is 13 amino acids. J lost 8 bases, V lost 5 bases, and 7 bases had no gene match. Germline V gene lookup returns CDR1 MNHEY and CDR2 SMNVEV (reference sequence). The CDR3 bases are TGTGCCAGCAGTCTCGGACAGGGAGGAGGCTACACCTTC. It is translated as CASSLGQGGGYTF.

This clone was detected only once. The chain recombines TRBV7-2 with TRBJ2-3; D possibly corresponds to TRBD1 (6 bases). The germline V gene encodes CDR1 SGHTA and CDR2 FQGNSA. V was pared by 3 bases and J by 6 bases, with 10 bases between. CDR3 length equals 13 residues. The CDR3 sequence: CASSFSQGDTQYF. CDR3 nucleotides: TGTGCCAGCAGCTTCTCGCAGGGGGATACGCAGTATTTT.

The chain is built from TRBV5-1 and TRBJ1-2; TRBD1 is a possible D gene (5 bases). The germline V gene encodes CDR1 SGHRS and CDR2 YFSETQ. The CDR3 is made up of 15 amino acids. Deletions cut 0 bases from V and 3 bases from J, with 12 bases between. CDR3 loop: CASSLDRPVDYGYTF. The DNA for the CDR3 is TGCGCCAGCAGCTTGGACAGGCCGGTGGACTATGGCTACACCTTC.

The chain carries TRBV4-3 and TRBJ1-6; maybe TRBD1 (6 bases). The CDR3 sequence is 16 residues long. The germline gives CDR1 LGHNA, CDR2 YSLEER. Trimming pared 1 base from V and 7 bases from J, leaving 14 bases between. CDR3: CASSQGAGTTNSPLHF. The CDR3, as DNA: TGCGCCAGCAGCCAAGGCGCCGGGACAACCAATTCACCCCTCCACTTT.

This clone showed up just once. The genes are TRBV19 and TRBJ2-1; D gene unclear. This CDR3 is built from 15 residues. Looked up from germline, CDR1 is LNHDA and CDR2 is SQIVND (reference sequence). The V end was cut by 0 bases, the J end by 4 bases, with 10 bases between. CDR3 coding DNA: TGTGCCAGTAGTATAGATCACATTCAATACAATGAGCAGTTCTTC. This gives the protein CASSIDHIQYNEQFF.

The V call is TRBV6-7, the J call TRBJ1-3, with 8 bases identical to TRBD1. TRBV6-7 qualifies as an ORF whose function is uncertain. The CDR3 sequence is 18 residues long. V shed 5 bases and J 0 bases; nucleotides not matched to a gene: 12. The CDR3 DNA reads TGTGCCAGCAGTCCTCGACCGGACAGGGAGAGCTCTGGAAACACCATATATTTT. Its protein is CASSPRPDRESSGNTIYF.

This chain connects TRBV13 to TRBJ1-5; possible D gene TRBD1, 5 bases. The CDR3 is 16 amino acids. Germline V gene data show CDR1 as PRHDT and CDR2 as FYEKMQ (reference sequence). V lost 0 bases and J 2 bases, leaving 11 bases between the germline ends. The CDR3 nucleotides read TGTGCCAGCAGCTTAGGACACATAGGGGGCAATCAGCCCCAGCATTTT. The encoded protein is CASSLGHIGGNQPQHF.

This clone appeared a few times. The genes are TRBV6-1 and TRBJ1-1, with D hard to call. V lost 4 bases, J lost 1 base, and 7 bases lay in between. The CDR3 is made up of 13 amino acids. Per germline, CDR1 MNHNS and CDR2 SASEGT. The CDR3 DNA sequence: TGTGCCAGCAGTGCAACAGAGAACACTGAAGCTTTCTTT. Translation gives CASSATENTEAFF.

The chain joins TRBV7-8 to TRBJ1-1; tentatively, D is TRBD1 (5 bases). Germline loops: CDR1 SGHVS, CDR2 FQNEAQ. CDR3 size: 15 residues. The V end was cut by 5 bases, the J end by 6 bases, with 19 bases between. CDR3 nucleotide sequence: TGTGCCAGCAGCACCAGGGAGGGCCAGATCTCTGAAGCTTTCTTT. Its protein product is CASSTREGQISEAFF.

Here the CDR3 reads CAISQSGTTISEQYF. CDR3 DNA: TGTGCCATCAGTCAATCCGGGACTACGATTTCCGAGCAGTACTTC. This chain links TRBV10-3 with TRBJ2-7; 7 bases line up with TRBD2. CDR3 length: 15 residues. Germline CDR1 is ENHRY and CDR2 is SYGVKD. The J segment lost 6 bases and the V segment lost 5 bases, leaving 13 bases of the junction unmatched.

The chain links TRBV4-3 to TRBJ2-7, with D possibly matching TRBD1 (5 bases). Germline loops: CDR1 LGHNA, CDR2 YSLEER. The V and J ends lost 0 bases and 4 bases respectively, with 13 bases between them. The length of the CDR3 is 15 residues. The CDR3 reads CASSQDRVGVYEQYF. DNA for the CDR3: TGCGCCAGCAGCCAAGATCGGGTAGGGGTATACGAGCAGTACTTC.